A selection of T cell receptor beta chains follows, all from one sample in a study of blood T cell repertoires in COVID-19. Some clones are missing from TCRdb's copy, which holds only in-frame ones; the method was immunoSEQ multiplex PCR. The sample has a few hundred thousand clones; 90% are singletons. The sample consisted of peripheral blood. These TCRs come from a woman aged 60-75 years with COVID-19, enrolled during active disease. The CDR3 runs from the conserved cysteine through the conserved F or W.

V gene,J gene,CDR3 protein
TRBV20-1,TRBJ2-7,CSASSGTGVGEQYF
TRBV7-2,TRBJ2-1,CASSLNWQGRYNEQFF
TRBV6-5,TRBJ1-3,CASSYSLSGTSRRIYF
TRBV6-2/TRBV6-3,TRBJ2-3,CASSSHLYGLAITDTQYF
TRBV3-1/TRBV3-2,TRBJ1-2,CASSPTGQGPLANYGYTF
TRBV4-3,TRBJ1-5,CASSQGAGQPQHF
TRBV5-4,TRBJ1-4,CASSWGQGVEKLFF
TRBV7-2,TRBJ2-7,CASSPQRLASNSYEQYF
TRBV30,TRBJ2-3,CACSGLSGVGDTQYF
TRBV15,TRBJ2-2,CATSRDGLGLRNTGELFF
TRBV12-3/TRBV12-4,TRBJ1-2,CASSFGVSYGYTF
TRBV25-1,TRBJ1-4,CASSPDGRAKLFF
TRBV5-4,TRBJ2-5,CASSSLAGGIRETQYF
TRBV18,TRBJ1-1,CASSPDRGYGAFF
TRBV6-5,TRBJ1-1,CASSYPGQGNTEAFF
TRBV4-1,TRBJ1-2,CASSQAEGNYGYTF
TRBV5-1,TRBJ1-3,CASSSGDSGNTIYF
TRBV5-1,TRBJ1-6,CASSHGQGVESPLHF
TRBV5-4,TRBJ2-7,CASSPTPEGEQYF
TRBV12-5,TRBJ2-4,CASAYLTGTKNIQYF
TRBV18,TRBJ1-4,CASSPVAATNEKLFF
TRBV5-1,TRBJ1-2,CASSLDQPRGYGYTF
TRBV12-3/TRBV12-4,TRBJ1-2,CASRTAYGYTF
TRBV5-8,TRBJ1-5,CASSFGSFYQPQHF
TRBV6-7,TRBJ2-2,CASSPPGAGELFF
TRBV9,TRBJ2-1,CASSLGLAGVNEQFF
TRBV27,TRBJ1-2,CASMGPSRRTNYGYTF
TRBV30,TRBJ2-7,CAWSVMRSSYEQYF
TRBV12-5,TRBJ2-7,CASGLAHRASSYEQYF
TRBV29-1,TRBJ1-1,CSVVGTAMNTEAFF
TRBV6-2/TRBV6-3,TRBJ1-5,CASSYFGDNQPQHF
TRBV7-9,TRBJ2-5,CASSLAQGFQETQYF
TRBV3-1/TRBV3-2,TRBJ1-2,CASSQDLGQGADGYTF
TRBV21-1,TRBJ2-7,CASSKRDRDRYEQYF
TRBV19,TRBJ2-5,CASSFRAGEQETQYF
TRBV10-3,TRBJ2-7,CATNRDRLYEQYF
TRBV5-4,TRBJ2-2,CASSLSGGANTGELFF
TRBV5-1,TRBJ2-6,CASSLKSLFPFSAGANVLTF
TRBV5-1,TRBJ1-1,CASSSGQGRLMNTEAFF
TRBV6-5,TRBJ2-3,CASSPGTGYDTQYF
TRBV13,TRBJ1-3,CASSLEGQGAGNTIYF
TRBV19,TRBJ1-2,CASIMRFGVSGDHGYTF
TRBV11-2,TRBJ1-6,CASSLGPGESSYNSPLHF
TRBV9,TRBJ2-6,CASSDPGRGDPSGANVLTF
TRBV3-1/TRBV3-2,TRBJ1-4,CASSPPFGTGDEKLFF
TRBV20-1,TRBJ1-1,CSAPGTSEAFF
TRBV11-2,TRBJ2-3,CASSPTGLYTDTQYF
TRBV4-2,TRBJ2-7,CASSQDSTRAAHEQYF
TRBV27,TRBJ2-3,CASLKQGRTDTQYF
TRBV7-2,TRBJ2-1,CASSQSRVSYNEQFF
TRBV7-9,TRBJ1-4,CASGRGPNEKLFF
TRBV19,TRBJ1-4,CASSIRAFQRPEKLFF
TRBV5-4,TRBJ1-5,CASSLQGDSNQPQHF
TRBV6-5,TRBJ1-4,CASSRGLTNEKLFF
TRBV18,TRBJ1-4,CASSPVEAGEKLFF
TRBV30,TRBJ1-2,CAWSGQGHGYTF
TRBV12-3/TRBV12-4,TRBJ1-2,CASRTGGYGYTF